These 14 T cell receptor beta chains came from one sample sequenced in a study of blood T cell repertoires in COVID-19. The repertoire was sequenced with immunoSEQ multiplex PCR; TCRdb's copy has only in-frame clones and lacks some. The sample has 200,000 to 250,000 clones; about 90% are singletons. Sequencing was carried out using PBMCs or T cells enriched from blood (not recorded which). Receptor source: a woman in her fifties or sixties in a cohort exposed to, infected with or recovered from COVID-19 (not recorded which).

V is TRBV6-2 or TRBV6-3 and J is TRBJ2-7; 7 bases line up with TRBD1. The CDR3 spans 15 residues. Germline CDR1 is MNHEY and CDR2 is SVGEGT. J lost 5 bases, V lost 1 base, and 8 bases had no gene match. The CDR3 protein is CASSYLTGVRHEQYF. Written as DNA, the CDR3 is TGTGCCAGCAGTTACTTAACAGGGGTTCGCCACGAGCAGTACTTC.

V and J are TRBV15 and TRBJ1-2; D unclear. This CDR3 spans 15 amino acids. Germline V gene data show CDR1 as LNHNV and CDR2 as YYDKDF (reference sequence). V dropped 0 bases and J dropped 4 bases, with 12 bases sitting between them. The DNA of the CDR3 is TGTGCCACCAGCAGAGATCTCCGGGATAGCTATGGCTACACCTTC. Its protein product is CATSRDLRDSYGYTF.

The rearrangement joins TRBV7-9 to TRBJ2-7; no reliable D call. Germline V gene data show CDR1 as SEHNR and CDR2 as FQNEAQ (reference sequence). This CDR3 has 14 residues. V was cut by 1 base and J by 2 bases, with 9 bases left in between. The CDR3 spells CASSLDGPPYEQYF. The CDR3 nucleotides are TGTGCCAGCAGCTTAGATGGGCCCCCCTACGAGCAGTACTTC.

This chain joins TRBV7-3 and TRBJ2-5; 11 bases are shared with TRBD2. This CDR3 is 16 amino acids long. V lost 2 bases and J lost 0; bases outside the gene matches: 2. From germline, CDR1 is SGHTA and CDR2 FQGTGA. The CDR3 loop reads CASSLLGLADQETQYF. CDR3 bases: TGTGCCAGCAGCTTATTGGGACTAGCGGACCAAGAGACCCAGTACTTC.

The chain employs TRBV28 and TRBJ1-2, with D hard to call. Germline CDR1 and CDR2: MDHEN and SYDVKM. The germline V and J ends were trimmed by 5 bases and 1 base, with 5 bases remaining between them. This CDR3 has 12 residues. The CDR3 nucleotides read TGTGCCAGCAGTCCAGTTAACTATGGCTACACCTTC. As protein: CASSPVNYGYTF.

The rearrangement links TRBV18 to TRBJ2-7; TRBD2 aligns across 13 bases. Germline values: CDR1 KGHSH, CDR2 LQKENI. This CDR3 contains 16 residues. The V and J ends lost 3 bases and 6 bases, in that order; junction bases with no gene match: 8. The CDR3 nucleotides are TGTGCCAGCTCACCCGGGACTAGCGGGGTCGGGGGCGAGCAGTACTTC. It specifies CASSPGTSGVGGEQYF.

In nucleotides, the CDR3 is TGTGCCAGCAGCGTAGCTATCAGGTTCACAGATACGCAGTATTTT. Its translation: CASSVAIRFTDTQYF. The J gene is TRBJ2-3, the V gene TRBV9; D gene uncertain. V was shortened by 0 bases and J by 2 bases, with 10 bases between the two germline ends. Germline assignment: CDR1 SGDLS and CDR2 YYNGEE. The CDR3 sequence is 15 residues long.

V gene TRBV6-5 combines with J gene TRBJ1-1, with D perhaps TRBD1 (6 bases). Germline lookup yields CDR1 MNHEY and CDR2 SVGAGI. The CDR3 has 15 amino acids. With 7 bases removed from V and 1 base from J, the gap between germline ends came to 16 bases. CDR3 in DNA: TGTGCCAGCACCAAAGGGGGGGTGCAGAACACTGAAGCTTTCTTT. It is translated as CASTKGGVQNTEAFF.

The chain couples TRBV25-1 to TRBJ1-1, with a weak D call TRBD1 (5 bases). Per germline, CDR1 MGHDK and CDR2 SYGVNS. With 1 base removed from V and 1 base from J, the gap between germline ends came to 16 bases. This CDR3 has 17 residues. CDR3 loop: CASSEFFVQGGNTEAFF. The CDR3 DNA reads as TGTGCCAGCAGTGAATTTTTCGTGCAGGGCGGGAACACTGAAGCTTTCTTT.

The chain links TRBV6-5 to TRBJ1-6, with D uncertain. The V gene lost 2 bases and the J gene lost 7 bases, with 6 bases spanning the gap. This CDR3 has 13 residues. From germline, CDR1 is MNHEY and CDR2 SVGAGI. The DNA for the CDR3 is TGTGCCAGCAGTTACACGCGAAATTCACCCCTCCACTTT. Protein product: CASSYTRNSPLHF.

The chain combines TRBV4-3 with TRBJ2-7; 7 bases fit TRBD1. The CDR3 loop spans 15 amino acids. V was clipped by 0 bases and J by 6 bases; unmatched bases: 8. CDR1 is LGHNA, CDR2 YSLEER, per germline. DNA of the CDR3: TGCGCCAGCAGCCAAGACCCACAGGGGTCAGGCGAGCAGTACTTC. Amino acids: CASSQDPQGSGEQYF.

CDR3 sequence: CASSQATGLYSNQPQHF. CDR3 DNA: TGCGCCAGCAGCCAAGCTACGGGTCTATATAGCAATCAGCCCCAGCATTTT. The chain uses TRBV4-1 and TRBJ1-5; D uncertain. V lost 1 base, J lost 0 bases, and 13 bases lay in between. Germline CDR1 reads MGHRA; CDR2 reads YSYEKL. There are 17 residues in the CDR3.

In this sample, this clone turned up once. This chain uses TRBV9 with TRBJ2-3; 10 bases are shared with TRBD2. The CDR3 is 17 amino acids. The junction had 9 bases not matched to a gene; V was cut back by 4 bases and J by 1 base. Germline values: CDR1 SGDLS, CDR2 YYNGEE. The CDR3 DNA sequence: TGTGCCAGCAGCTCCTTCAGCGGGGGGGCCGGCACAGATACGCAGTATTTT. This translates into CASSSFSGGAGTDTQYF.

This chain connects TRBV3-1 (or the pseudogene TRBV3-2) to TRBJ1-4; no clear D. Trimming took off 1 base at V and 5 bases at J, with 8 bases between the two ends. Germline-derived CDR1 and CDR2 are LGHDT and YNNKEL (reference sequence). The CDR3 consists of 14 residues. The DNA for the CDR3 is TGTGCCAGCAGCCAAGGACATCGGAATGAAAAACTGTTTTTT. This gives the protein CASSQGHRNEKLFF.